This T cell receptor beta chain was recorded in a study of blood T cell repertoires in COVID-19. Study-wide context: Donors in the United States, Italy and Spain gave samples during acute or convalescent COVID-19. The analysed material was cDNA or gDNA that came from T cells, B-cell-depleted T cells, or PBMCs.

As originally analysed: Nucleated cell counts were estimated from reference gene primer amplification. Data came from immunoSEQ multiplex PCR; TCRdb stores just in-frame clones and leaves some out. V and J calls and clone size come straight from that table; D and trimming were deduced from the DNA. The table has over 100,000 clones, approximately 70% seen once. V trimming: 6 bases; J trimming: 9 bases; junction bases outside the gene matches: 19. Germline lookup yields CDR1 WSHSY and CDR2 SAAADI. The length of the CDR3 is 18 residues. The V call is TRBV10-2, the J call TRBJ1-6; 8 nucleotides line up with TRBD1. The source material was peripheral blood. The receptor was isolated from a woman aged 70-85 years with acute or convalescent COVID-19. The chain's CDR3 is CASRLPITGQGLSSPLHF. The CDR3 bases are TGCGCCAGCAGACTCCCCATAACCGGACAGGGATTAAGTTCACCCCTCCACTTT.